These 27 T cell receptor beta chains came from one sample sequenced in a study of tumor-infiltrating lymphocytes in localized non-small cell lung cancer. Only in-frame clones appear in the TCRdb table, and some are missing; sequencing was by immunoSEQ multiplex PCR. The data hold about 6,400 clones, with over 65% observed a single time. Sequencing used uninvolved lung tissue not adjacent to the tumor. Source of these receptors: a human donor with non-small cell lung cancer.

This clone has just a few counts. This chain links TRBV6-1 with TRBJ1-5; weak D call: TRBD1 (6 bases). The V gene lost 3 bases and the J gene lost 9 bases, with 18 bases spanning the gap. Germline V gene sequence: CDR1 MNHNS, CDR2 SASEGT. The CDR3 is 15 amino acids. The CDR3: CASSDLSQGPSPQHF. The CDR3 DNA reads as TGTGCCAGCAGTGATCTGAGCCAGGGGCCTTCGCCCCAGCATTTT.

V is TRBV4-2 and J is TRBJ2-3, with a weak D call TRBD2 (6 bases). CDR1 is LGHNA and CDR2 is YNFKEQ in the germline V gene. This CDR3 comprises 13 residues. The V and J ends lost 5 bases and 4 bases respectively, with 10 bases between them. CDR3 sequence (DNA): TGTGCCAGCAGCACTAGCTCCGCAGATACGCAGTATTTT. It encodes CASSTSSADTQYF.

The V gene is TRBV5-1, the J gene TRBJ1-6; no definite D call. V lost 2 bases and J 7 bases, leaving 7 bases between the germline ends. The CDR3 spans 13 residues. CDR1 SGHRS and CDR2 YFSETQ come from the germline V gene. This CDR3 is CASSLNMNSPLHF. The DNA of the CDR3 is TGCGCCAGCAGCTTAAATATGAATTCACCCCTCCACTTT.

This clone has just one count. V gene TRBV4-3 combines with J gene TRBJ2-7; D remains unclear. CDR3 length: 14 amino acids. Germline-derived CDR1 and CDR2 are LGHNA and YSLEER. V dropped 1 base and J dropped 0 bases, with 7 bases sitting between them. As DNA, the CDR3 is TGCGCCAGCAGCCAAGGCCTAAGCTCCTACGAGCAGTACTTC. It yields the protein CASSQGLSSYEQYF.

This clone was counted a few times. This chain links TRBV5-1 with TRBJ2-2; tentative D call: TRBD2 (6 bases). V lost 2 bases and J 4 bases, leaving 9 bases between the germline ends. Germline V CDR1 and CDR2: SGHRS, YFSETQ. The CDR3 loop spans 14 amino acids. The CDR3 protein is CASSFGRGTGELFF. In DNA form, the CDR3 reads TGCGCCAGCAGCTTCGGGCGGGGCACCGGGGAGCTGTTTTTT.

This clone turned up a few times. The rearrangement joins TRBV25-1 to TRBJ2-7; possibly TRBD1 for D (5 bases). V lost 0 bases and J 3 bases, leaving 9 bases between the germline ends. The CDR3 spans 14 residues. CDR1 is MGHDK, CDR2 SYGVNS, per germline. CDR3 coding DNA: TGTGCCAGCAGTGAATACGCAGGGATCTACGAGCAGTACTTC. Translated: CASSEYAGIYEQYF.

The chain links TRBV18 to TRBJ2-7, with 10 bases identical to TRBD1. Looked up from germline, CDR1 is KGHSH and CDR2 is LQKENI. The CDR3 sequence is 18 residues long. Trimming cost V 3 bases and J 2 bases; bases outside gene matches: 13. This CDR3 is CASSPITGTGEDPYEQYF. In DNA, the CDR3 is TGTGCCAGCTCACCCATCACCGGGACAGGGGAGGACCCCTACGAGCAGTACTTC.

The V gene is TRBV30, the J gene TRBJ2-7; TRBD1 aligns across 7 bases. CDR1 GTSNPN and CDR2 SVGIG come from the germline V gene (reference sequence). After removal of 3 bases from V and 3 bases from J, the junction contained 5 bases not matched to a gene. CDR3 length equals 13 residues. CDR3 coding DNA: TGTGCCTGGAGCCCGACAGGGTACTACGAGCAGTACTTC. This encodes CAWSPTGYYEQYF.

This clone has a handful of counts. This CDR3 reads CASRNRASITEAFF. The CDR3 coding sequence is TGTGCCAGCAGGAACAGGGCTAGTATCACTGAAGCTTTCTTT. The chain combines TRBV6-5 with TRBJ1-1; D is perhaps TRBD1 (6 bases). V gave up 6 bases and J gave up 4 bases, with 15 bases separating them. Per the germline V gene, CDR1 is MNHEY and CDR2 is SVGAGI. The CDR3 is made up of 14 amino acids.

This clone came up a few times. The chain employs TRBV7-9 and TRBJ2-1; TRBD2 aligns across 10 bases. This CDR3 contains 15 residues. CDR1 is SEHNR, CDR2 FQNEAQ, per germline (reference sequence). The ends lost 5 bases at V and 10 bases at J; junction bases unmatched: 11. CDR3 sequence (DNA): TGTGCCAGCAGCATAAGCGGGGGGGCGTGGAAAGAGCAGTTCTTC. This codes for CASSISGGAWKEQFF.

The chain uses TRBV9 and TRBJ1-3; no clear D. The CDR3 extends over 17 amino acids. Germline V lookup: CDR1 SGDLS, CDR2 YYNGEE. V lost 4 bases and J lost 0, with 17 bases in between. The DNA for the CDR3 is TGTGCCAGCAGCTCATTCCCCGGGTGCCCCTCTGGAAACACCATATATTTT. As protein: CASSSFPGCPSGNTIYF.

V gene TRBV28 combines with J gene TRBJ2-1; D is unclear. Per the germline V gene, CDR1 is MDHEN and CDR2 is SYDVKM. The CDR3 consists of 11 residues. V shed 8 bases and J shed 6 bases, with 8 bases lying between them. The CDR3 is CASARLNEQFF. Here the CDR3 DNA reads TGTGCCAGCGCGCGCCTCAATGAGCAGTTCTTC.

This clone occurred once. The chain is built from TRBV19 and TRBJ2-2, with 13 positions matching TRBD2. V gave up 5 bases and J gave up 5 bases; unmatched junction bases: 2. The CDR3 spans 15 residues. CDR1 is LNHDA, CDR2 SQIVND, per germline (reference sequence). CDR3 nucleotides: TGTGCCAGTAGTGGACTAGCGGGAGCAACCGGGGAGCTGTTTTTT. It encodes CASSGLAGATGELFF.

This chain links TRBV10-3 with TRBJ2-1; 10 nucleotides agree with TRBD1. Germline V gene sequence: CDR1 ENHRY, CDR2 SYGVKD. The V gene end was trimmed by 10 bases and the J gene end by 0 bases; junction bases not matched to a gene: 3. This CDR3 comprises 14 residues. As DNA, the CDR3 is TGTGCCACCTGGGACAGGGGCTCCTACAATGAGCAGTTCTTC. It is translated as CATWDRGSYNEQFF.

The rearrangement links TRBV28 to TRBJ1-2; no reliable D call. CDR1 is MDHEN and CDR2 is SYDVKM in the germline V gene. The ends were cut back, 2 bases at V and 1 base at J, with 11 bases in the middle. This CDR3 has 15 residues. The CDR3 bases are TGTGCCAGCAGTTTAGTGGGATTGGATAACTATGGCTACACCTTC. Translating it yields CASSLVGLDNYGYTF.

V is TRBV7-2 and J is TRBJ2-3; TRBD2 matches at 9 bases. J gave up 6 bases and V 3 bases, and 10 bases lay outside the gene matches. The CDR3 consists of 16 residues. Germline V lookup: CDR1 SGHTA, CDR2 FQGNSA. The CDR3 DNA reads TGTGCCAGCAGCTTGCTAGCGGGAAGCCGGGGGGATACGCAGTATTTT. Translated: CASSLLAGSRGDTQYF.

This clone was counted a few times. The V gene is TRBV6-1, the J gene TRBJ1-2; D gene uncertain. Germline V gene data show CDR1 as MNHNS and CDR2 as SASEGT. The CDR3 length is 13 residues. Trimming left V 2 bases short and J 2 bases short, with 6 bases between. Written as DNA, the CDR3 is TGTGCCAGCAGTGAAAGGAAGAACTATGGCTACACCTTC. This translates into CASSERKNYGYTF.

This clone was detected a few times. The V call is TRBV10-3, the J call TRBJ2-1; D unclear. In germline, CDR1 is ENHRY, CDR2 SYGVKD. The CDR3 sequence is 15 residues long. Trimming pared 7 bases from V and 5 bases from J, leaving 18 bases between. DNA for the CDR3: TGTGCCATCAACGATCCGGGTGGGTCAAACAATGAGCAGTTCTTC. Its translation is CAINDPGGSNNEQFF.

The chain links TRBV7-2 to TRBJ2-3, with D tentatively TRBD1 or TRBD2 (5 bases each). The CDR3 has 17 residues. Germline V gene lookup returns CDR1 SGHTA and CDR2 FQGNSA. V was clipped by 4 bases and J by 2 bases, with 19 bases between them. In nucleotides, the CDR3 is TGTGCCAGCAGCTCCACCCCCCAGGGAGACCACACAGATACGCAGTATTTT. Translated, it gives CASSSTPQGDHTDTQYF.

The chain combines TRBV7-6 with TRBJ2-3, with TRBD2 identical over 7 bases. Trimming cost V 3 bases and J 10 bases; bases outside gene matches: 10. The CDR3 consists of 14 residues. Germline V CDR1 and CDR2: SGHVS, FNYEAQ. The CDR3 bases are TGTGCCAGCAGCTTGGCCGCCAGCGGGATTTCGCAGTATTTT. Its protein is CASSLAASGISQYF.

This chain connects TRBV6-1 to TRBJ1-1; no firm D call. This CDR3 contains 15 residues. The V and J ends lost 5 bases and 1 base respectively, with 14 bases between them. Per the germline V gene, CDR1 is MNHNS and CDR2 is SASEGT. The CDR3 DNA reads TGTGCCAGCAGTCCGAACTCTCTACGGAACACTGAAGCTTTCTTT. Amino acid sequence: CASSPNSLRNTEAFF.

The genes are TRBV28 and TRBJ1-2; D uncertain. Germline loops: CDR1 MDHEN, CDR2 SYDVKM. The CDR3 spans 14 residues. Trimming pared 2 bases from V and 4 bases from J, leaving 11 bases between. DNA for the CDR3: TGTGCCAGCAGTTTAATAGGGTTTGGCTATGGCTACACCTTC. Translating it yields CASSLIGFGYGYTF.

The chain employs TRBV10-3 and TRBJ1-1; 10 bases are a match to TRBD1. The V gene's germline CDR1 is ENHRY and CDR2 SYGVKD. Germline trimming cut 7 bases from V and 5 bases from J; bases unmatched to any gene: 7. This CDR3 is 14 amino acids long. The CDR3 is CAIKTGTGVTEAFF. As DNA, the CDR3 is TGTGCCATCAAGACCGGGACAGGGGTAACTGAAGCTTTCTTT.

V is TRBV10-3 and J is TRBJ2-1; no firm D call. The CDR3 extends over 19 amino acids. Germline assignment: CDR1 ENHRY and CDR2 SYGVKD. V was pared by 5 bases and J by 12 bases, with 35 bases between. The CDR3 sequence is CAISFFHGSGEWATYVQFF. CDR3 nucleotide sequence: TGTGCCATCAGTTTTTTCCACGGTTCCGGTGAGTGGGCTACCTATGTGCAGTTCTTC.

J is TRBJ2-3 and V is TRBV7-3; 9 nucleotides match TRBD2. CDR1 and CDR2 from the germline V gene are SGHTA and FQGTGA. The CDR3 consists of 19 residues. J was trimmed by 1 base and V by 0 bases; bases with no gene match: 11. This CDR3 is CASSLTTPQEREGTDTQYF. CDR3 bases: TGTGCCAGCAGCTTAACAACCCCGCAGGAGCGGGAGGGCACAGATACGCAGTATTTT. Looking up the rest from reference TRBV7-3 and TRBJ2-3 gives the full variable domain: GAGVSQTPSNKVTEKGKYVELRCDPISGHTALYWYRQSLGQGPEFLIYFQGTGAADDSGLPNDRFFAVRPEGSVSTLKIQRTERGDSAVYLCASSLTTPQEREGTDTQYFGPGTRLTVL.

The chain recombines TRBV29-1 with TRBJ2-1, with 7 positions matching TRBD1. After removal of 5 bases from V and 4 bases from J, the junction contained 8 bases not matched to a gene. CDR1 and CDR2 from the germline V gene are SQVTM and ANQGSEA. This CDR3 region has 14 residues. CDR3 residues: CSVPADRRYNEQFF. The CDR3 nucleotides are TGCAGCGTTCCGGCGGACAGGCGGTACAATGAGCAGTTCTTC.

The chain carries TRBV5-6 and TRBJ1-4, with D maybe TRBD1 (5 bases). V shed 3 bases and J shed 8 bases, with 17 bases lying between them. Germline CDR1 reads SGHDT; CDR2 reads YYEEEE. The CDR3 consists of 15 residues. The CDR3 sequence is CASSSYRGADEKLFF. In DNA, the CDR3 is TGTGCCAGCAGCTCATACCGGGGCGCAGACGAAAAACTGTTTTTT.